These 13 T cell receptor beta chains came from one sample sequenced in a study of T cells in Graves' hyperthyroidism and ophthalmopathy. What was amplified from RNA transcripts were TCR beta CDR3 regions. Using the HTBI primer set, a first-round RT-PCR was run on the TCR CDR3. MiXCR, run by TCRdb on the multiplex PCR reads, gives a single entry per CDR3 protein. Here the sample spans fewer than 450,000 distinct CDR3 sequences, about 15% being singletons. Sequencing used blood. These receptors all stem from a woman aged 60-70 years with Graves' ophthalmopathy.

This clonotype was picked up many times. This chain connects TRBV29-1 to TRBJ2-2, with TRBD2 matching over 9 bases. Germline V gene lookup returns CDR1 SQVTM and CDR2 ANQGSEA. The CDR3 is 13 amino acids. Trimming removed 1 base from V and 6 bases from J; junction bases left unmatched: 0. In DNA, the CDR3 is TGCAGCGTTGAAGGCGGGAGGGCCGGGGAGCTGTTTTTT. The encoded protein is CSVEGGRAGELFF.

This clonotype has a count of ten or more. This sequence joins TRBV12-3 or TRBV12-4 and TRBJ1-4, with D uncertain. The CDR3 spans 17 residues. The V end was cut by 7 bases, the J end by 5 bases, with 23 bases between. CDR3 in amino acids: CASTTPLPATLNEKLFF. The DNA of the CDR3 is TGTGCCAGCACTACCCCGTTGCCCGCAACGTTGAATGAAAAACTGTTTTTT.

This clonotype was detected ten times or more. The chain has TRBV10-3 and TRBJ1-5; unclear D gene. The V end was cut by 3 bases, the J end by 3 bases, with 18 bases between. The CDR3 consists of 17 residues. Germline-derived CDR1 and CDR2 are ENHRY and SYGVKD. CDR3 region: CAISEAKGGGNNQPQHF. CDR3 in DNA: TGTGCCATCAGTGAAGCGAAGGGAGGCGGCAACAATCAGCCCCAGCATTTT.

The CDR3 nucleotides read TGCAGTGCTAGGGGACTTTCGAGCTCCTACAATGAGCAGTTCTTC. Protein: CSARGLSSSYNEQFF. The rearrangement joins TRBV20-1 to TRBJ2-1; possibly TRBD2 for D (6 bases). V lost 3 bases, J lost 0 bases, and 12 bases lay in between. The CDR3 runs 15 residues. From germline, CDR1 is DFQATT and CDR2 SNEGSKA (reference sequence).

A word on this clonotype: The CDR3 does not close with the conserved phenylalanine or tryptophan, likely indicating a read error. The chain uses TRBV2 and TRBJ1-1; TRBD1 matches at 11 bases. This CDR3 has 15 residues. With V trimmed by 7 bases and J by 5 bases, 9 bases remained unmatched. Germline lookup yields CDR1 SNHLY and CDR2 FYNNEI. The DNA of the CDR3 is TGTGCCAGCAAGGGGACAGGGGGAAAGGGTACTGAAGCTTTCCTT. Its translation is CASKGTGGKGTEAFL.

Many counts were recorded for this clonotype. The chain combines TRBV28 with TRBJ1-2, with TRBD1 matching over 8 bases. With V trimmed by 4 bases and J by 4 bases, 5 bases remained unmatched. The germline V gene encodes CDR1 MDHEN and CDR2 SYDVKM. This CDR3 contains 14 residues. For the CDR3, the DNA is TGTGCCAGCAGTTCCCAGGGGGCCATCTATGGCTACACCTTC. This translates into CASSSQGAIYGYTF.

The table lists this clonotype with a few counts. The V gene is TRBV5-1, the J gene TRBJ1-6; unclear D gene. Trimming shortened V by 0 bases and J by 6 bases, and 4 bases separated the two germline ends. Germline V lookup: CDR1 SGHRS, CDR2 YFSETQ. The CDR3 is 13 residues long. This chain's CDR3 is CASSLAGNSPLHF. The CDR3 DNA follows: TGCGCCAGCAGCTTGGCTGGTAATTCACCCCTCCACTTT.

This clonotype has a count of ten or more. The J gene is TRBJ2-1, the V gene TRBV7-3, with 8 bases identical to TRBD2. From germline, CDR1 is SGHTA and CDR2 FQGTGA. Losses at the gene ends were 2 bases for V and 7 bases for J; bases not matched to a gene: 10. The CDR3 has 16 amino acids. For the CDR3, the DNA is TGTGCCAGCAGCTTAGGGGGGCCCGGGACTAGAAATGAGCAGTTCTTC. Protein product: CASSLGGPGTRNEQFF. Full variable domain (outside the CDR3, taken from reference TRBV7-3 and TRBJ2-1): GAGVSQTPSNKVTEKGKYVELRCDPISGHTALYWYRQSLGQGPEFLIYFQGTGAADDSGLPNDRFFAVRPEGSVSTLKIQRTERGDSAVYLCASSLGGPGTRNEQFFGPGTRLTVL.

At least ten counts were recorded for this clonotype. The rearrangement joins TRBV11-2 to TRBJ2-6; 9 nucleotides match TRBD1. CDR1 is SGHAT, CDR2 FQNNGV, per germline. V shed 4 bases and J 2 bases; nucleotides not matched to a gene: 15. This CDR3 has 20 residues. Here the CDR3 reads CASSSLRRDREFAGANVLTF. CDR3 in DNA: TGTGCCAGCAGCTCCCTCCGCCGGGACAGGGAGTTCGCTGGGGCCAACGTCCTGACTTTC.

This clonotype was seen just once. The genes are TRBV19 and TRBJ2-4; TRBD1 agrees at 9 bases. This CDR3 comprises 15 residues. The J segment lost 7 bases and the V segment lost 4 bases, leaving 8 bases of the junction unmatched. Germline CDR1 is LNHDA and CDR2 is SQIVND (reference sequence). The CDR3 loop reads CASSTSGTGFNIQYF. CDR3 nucleotide sequence: TGTGCCAGTAGTACCTCCGGGACAGGGTTTAACATTCAGTACTTC.

At least ten counts were recorded for this clonotype. The chain carries TRBV6-1 and TRBJ2-5; 7 positions match TRBD2. After removal of 5 bases from V and 2 bases from J, the junction contained 11 bases not matched to a gene. The CDR3 has 16 amino acids. Per germline, CDR1 MNHNS and CDR2 SASEGT. CDR3 residues: CASSPLGAGIQETQYF. The CDR3 DNA reads TGTGCCAGCAGTCCCTTGGGAGCGGGAATACAAGAGACCCAGTACTTC.

In its sample, this clonotype was seen a few times. V usage is TRBV7-6 and J usage is TRBJ2-1, with a possible D match to TRBD2 (6 bases). The CDR3 runs to 15 residues. The V gene lost 2 bases and the J gene lost 9 bases, with 17 bases spanning the gap. Germline assignment: CDR1 SGHVS and CDR2 FNYEAQ. CDR3 bases: TGTGCCAGCAGCTTATCGGGAGCGGTTGGGGGTGAGCAGTTCTTC. Its translation: CASSLSGAVGGEQFF.

This clonotype was detected ten times or more. V usage is TRBV27 and J usage is TRBJ2-5; 11 bases agree with TRBD2. V lost 5 bases and J lost 3; bases outside the gene matches: 8. The germline V gene encodes CDR1 MNHEY and CDR2 SMNVEV (reference sequence). The CDR3 has 16 amino acids. The CDR3 DNA reads TGTGCCAGCAGTGACCCCCTAGCGGGAGGCAAAGAGACCCAGTACTTC. Its protein product is CASSDPLAGGKETQYF.